The table lists the clone carrying this T cell receptor beta chain with a few counts. TCRdb reprocessed the 5' RACE reads with MiXCR, giving one entry per CDR3 protein. The sample lists 350,000 to 400,000 distinct CDR3 sequences; over 20% were seen once. The data were taken from a study of T-cell memory formation after mild COVID-19. The V gene's germline CDR1 is WSHSY and CDR2 SAAADI. V shed 5 bases and J 3 bases; nucleotides not matched to a gene: 13. CDR3 length: 18 residues. The source of this sequence is an adult woman who had mild COVID-19 (a few samples of this study predate the infection). Cell type and time point are not known. Sequencing was performed on PBMCs or a T cell subset sorted from them (not recorded which). This chain uses TRBV10-2 with TRBJ2-3; 11 bases agree with TRBD2. Written as DNA, the CDR3 is TGCGCCAGCAGTACGATGCATCCGGGACTAGCGGCAACAGATACGCAGTATTTT. Translation: CASSTMHPGLAATDTQYF.